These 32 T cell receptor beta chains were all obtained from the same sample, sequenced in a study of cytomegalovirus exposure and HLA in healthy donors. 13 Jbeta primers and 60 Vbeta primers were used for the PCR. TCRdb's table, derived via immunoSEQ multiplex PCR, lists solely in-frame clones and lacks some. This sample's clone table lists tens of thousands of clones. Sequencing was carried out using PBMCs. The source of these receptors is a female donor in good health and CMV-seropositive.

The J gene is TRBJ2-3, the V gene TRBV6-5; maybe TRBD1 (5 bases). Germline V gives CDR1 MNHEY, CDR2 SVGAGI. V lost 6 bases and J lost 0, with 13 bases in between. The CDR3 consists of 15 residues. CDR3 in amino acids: CASSRQSSSTDTQYF. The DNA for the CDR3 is TGTGCCAGCAGCCGACAGTCATCTAGCACAGATACGCAGTATTTT.

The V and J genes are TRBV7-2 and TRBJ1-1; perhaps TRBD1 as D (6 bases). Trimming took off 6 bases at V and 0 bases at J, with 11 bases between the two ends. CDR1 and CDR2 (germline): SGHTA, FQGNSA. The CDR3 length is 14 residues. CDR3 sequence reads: CASRATGLNTEAFF. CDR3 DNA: TGTGCCAGCAGAGCTACAGGGTTGAACACTGAAGCTTTCTTT.

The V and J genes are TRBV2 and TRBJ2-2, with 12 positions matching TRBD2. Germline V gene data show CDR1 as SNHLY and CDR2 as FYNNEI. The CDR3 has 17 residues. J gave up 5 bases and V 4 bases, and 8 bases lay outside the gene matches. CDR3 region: CASSGMWLAGGTGELFF. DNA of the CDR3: TGTGCCAGCAGTGGAATGTGGCTAGCGGGGGGGACCGGGGAGCTGTTTTTT.

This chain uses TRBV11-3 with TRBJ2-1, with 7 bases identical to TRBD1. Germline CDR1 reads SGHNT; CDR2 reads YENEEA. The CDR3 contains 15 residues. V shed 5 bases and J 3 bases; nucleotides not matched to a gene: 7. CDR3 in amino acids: CASSREGAGYNEQFF. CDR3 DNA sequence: TGTGCCAGCAGCAGAGAGGGGGCCGGCTACAATGAGCAGTTCTTC.

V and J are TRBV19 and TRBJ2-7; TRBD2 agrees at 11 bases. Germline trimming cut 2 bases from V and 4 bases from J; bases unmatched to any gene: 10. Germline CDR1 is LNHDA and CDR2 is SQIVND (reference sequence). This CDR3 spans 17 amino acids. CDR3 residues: CASSIKTSGTRVYEQYF. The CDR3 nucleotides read TGTGCCAGTAGTATAAAGACTAGCGGGACAAGAGTTTACGAGCAGTACTTC.

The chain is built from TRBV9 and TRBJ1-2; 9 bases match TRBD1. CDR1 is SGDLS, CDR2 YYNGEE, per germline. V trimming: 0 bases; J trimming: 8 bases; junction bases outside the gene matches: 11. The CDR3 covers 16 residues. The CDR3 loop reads CASSVGGQGGGGGYTF. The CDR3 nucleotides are TGTGCCAGCAGCGTAGGGGGACAGGGTGGAGGAGGCGGCTACACCTTC.

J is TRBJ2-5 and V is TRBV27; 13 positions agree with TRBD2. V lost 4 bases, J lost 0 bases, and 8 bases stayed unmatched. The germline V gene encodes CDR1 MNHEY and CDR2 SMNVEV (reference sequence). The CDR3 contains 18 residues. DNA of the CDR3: TGTGCCAGCAGTTCATCGACTAGCGGGGGGCTGTACCAAGAGACCCAGTACTTC. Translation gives CASSSSTSGGLYQETQYF.

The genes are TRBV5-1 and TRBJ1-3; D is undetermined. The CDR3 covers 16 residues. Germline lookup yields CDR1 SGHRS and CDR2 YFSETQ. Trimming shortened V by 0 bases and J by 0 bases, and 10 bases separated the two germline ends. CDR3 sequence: CASSLAAGSSGNTIYF. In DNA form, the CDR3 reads TGCGCCAGCAGCTTGGCTGCGGGGAGCTCTGGAAACACCATATATTTT.

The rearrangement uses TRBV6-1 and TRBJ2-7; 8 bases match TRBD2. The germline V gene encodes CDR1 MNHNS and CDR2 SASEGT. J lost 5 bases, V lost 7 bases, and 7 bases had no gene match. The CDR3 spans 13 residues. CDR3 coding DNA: TGTGCCAGCAACGGACTAGCTAACCACGAGCAGTACTTC. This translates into CASNGLANHEQYF.

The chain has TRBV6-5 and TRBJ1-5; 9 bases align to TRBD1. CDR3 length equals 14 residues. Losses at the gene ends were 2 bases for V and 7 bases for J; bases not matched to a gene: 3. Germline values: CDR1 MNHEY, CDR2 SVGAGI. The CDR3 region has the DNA TGTGCCAGCAGTTACAGGACAGGGGCGCAGCCCCAGCATTTT. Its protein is CASSYRTGAQPQHF.

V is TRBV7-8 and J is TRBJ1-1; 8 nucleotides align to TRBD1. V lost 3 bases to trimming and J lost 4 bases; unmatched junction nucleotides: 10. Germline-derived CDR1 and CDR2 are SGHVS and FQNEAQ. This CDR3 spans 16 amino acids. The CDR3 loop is CASSFLRGQGRTEAFF. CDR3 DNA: TGTGCCAGCAGCTTCCTACGCGGACAGGGCCGCACTGAAGCTTTCTTT. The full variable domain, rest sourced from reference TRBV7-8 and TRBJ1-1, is GAGVSQSPRYKVAKRGQDVALRCDPISGHVSLFWYQQALGQGPEFLTYFQNEAQLDKSGLPSDRFFAERPEGSVSTLKIQRTQQEDSAVYLCASSFLRGQGRTEAFFGQGTRLTVV.

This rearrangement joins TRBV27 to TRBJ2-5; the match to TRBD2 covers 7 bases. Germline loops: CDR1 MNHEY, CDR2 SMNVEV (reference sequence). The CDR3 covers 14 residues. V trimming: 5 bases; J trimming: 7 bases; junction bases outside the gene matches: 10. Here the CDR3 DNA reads TGTGCCAGCAGTCCGGCGGGACCGGGAGGGACCCAGTACTTC. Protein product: CASSPAGPGGTQYF.

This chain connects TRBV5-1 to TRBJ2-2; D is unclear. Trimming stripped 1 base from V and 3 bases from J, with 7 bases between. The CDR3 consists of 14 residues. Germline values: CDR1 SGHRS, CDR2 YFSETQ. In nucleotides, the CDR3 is TGCGCCAGCAGCTTGCTAGGTGACACCGGGGAGCTGTTTTTT. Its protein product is CASSLLGDTGELFF. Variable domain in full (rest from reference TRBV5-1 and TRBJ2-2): KAGVTQTPRYLIKTRGQQVTLSCSPISGHRSVSWYQQTPGQGLQFLFEYFSETQRNKGNFPGRFSGRQFSNSRSEMNVSTLELGDSALYLCASSLLGDTGELFFGEGSRLTVL.

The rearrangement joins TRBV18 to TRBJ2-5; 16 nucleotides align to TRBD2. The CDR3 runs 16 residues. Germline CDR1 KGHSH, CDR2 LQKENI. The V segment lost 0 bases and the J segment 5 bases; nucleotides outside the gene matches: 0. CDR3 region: CASSPPGLAGGETQYF. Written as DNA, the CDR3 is TGTGCCAGCTCACCACCGGGACTAGCGGGAGGGGAGACCCAGTACTTC.

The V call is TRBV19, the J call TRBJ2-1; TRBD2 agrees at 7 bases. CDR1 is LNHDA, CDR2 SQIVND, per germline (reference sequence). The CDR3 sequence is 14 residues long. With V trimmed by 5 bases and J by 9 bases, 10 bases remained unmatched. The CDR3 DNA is TGTGCCAGTAGTCACCTGGCTACGGGGGGTGAGCAGTTCTTC. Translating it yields CASSHLATGGEQFF.

The CDR3 here is CATVGGGPRGYTF. CDR3 in DNA: TGTGCCACGGTTGGAGGGGGCCCAAGGGGCTACACCTTC. The chain carries TRBV10-3 and TRBJ1-2, with 7 bases matching TRBD1. The V gene end was trimmed by 10 bases and the J gene end by 8 bases; junction bases not matched to a gene: 13. The germline V gene encodes CDR1 ENHRY and CDR2 SYGVKD. This CDR3 is built from 13 residues.

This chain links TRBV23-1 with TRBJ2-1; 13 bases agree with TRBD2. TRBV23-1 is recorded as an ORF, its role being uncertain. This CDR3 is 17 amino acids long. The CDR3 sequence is CVRHGLAGERSYNEQFF. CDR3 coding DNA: TGCGTCAGGCATGGACTAGCGGGAGAAAGATCCTACAATGAGCAGTTCTTC.

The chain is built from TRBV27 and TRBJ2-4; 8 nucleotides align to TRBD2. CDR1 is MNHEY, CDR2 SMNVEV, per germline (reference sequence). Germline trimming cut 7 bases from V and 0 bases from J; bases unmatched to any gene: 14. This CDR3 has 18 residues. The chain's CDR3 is CASIKQGLAVLAKNIQYF. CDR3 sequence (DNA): TGTGCCAGCATCAAACAAGGACTAGCAGTACTAGCCAAAAACATTCAGTACTTC.

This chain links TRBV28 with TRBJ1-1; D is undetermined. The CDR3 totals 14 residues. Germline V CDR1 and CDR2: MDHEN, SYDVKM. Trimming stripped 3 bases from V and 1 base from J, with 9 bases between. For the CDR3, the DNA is TGTGCCAGCAGTTTTCGACAAAGGAACACTGAAGCTTTCTTT. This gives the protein CASSFRQRNTEAFF.

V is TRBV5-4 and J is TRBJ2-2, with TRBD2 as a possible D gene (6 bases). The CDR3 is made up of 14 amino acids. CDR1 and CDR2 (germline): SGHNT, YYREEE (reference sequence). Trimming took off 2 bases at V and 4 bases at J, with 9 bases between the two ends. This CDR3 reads CASSLSGSTGELFF. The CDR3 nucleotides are TGTGCCAGCAGCTTATCCGGGAGCACCGGGGAGCTGTTTTTT.

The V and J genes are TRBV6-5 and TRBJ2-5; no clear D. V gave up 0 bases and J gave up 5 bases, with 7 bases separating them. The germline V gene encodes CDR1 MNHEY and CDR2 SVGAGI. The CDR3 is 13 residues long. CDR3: CASSYSYSETQYF. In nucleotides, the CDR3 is TGTGCCAGCAGTTACTCGTACTCGGAGACCCAGTACTTC.

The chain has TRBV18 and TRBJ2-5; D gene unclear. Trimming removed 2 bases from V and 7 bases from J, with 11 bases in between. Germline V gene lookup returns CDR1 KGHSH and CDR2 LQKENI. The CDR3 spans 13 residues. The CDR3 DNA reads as TGTGCCAGCTCACCAGTCGGTGGTGGGACCCAGTACTTC. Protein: CASSPVGGGTQYF.

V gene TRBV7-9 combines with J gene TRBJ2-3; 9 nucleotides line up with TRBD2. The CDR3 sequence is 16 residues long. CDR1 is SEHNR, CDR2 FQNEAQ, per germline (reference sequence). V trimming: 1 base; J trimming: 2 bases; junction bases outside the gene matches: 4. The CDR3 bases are TGTGCCAGCAGCTTAGGAGCGGGGGGTTTCACAGATACGCAGTATTTT. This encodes CASSLGAGGFTDTQYF.

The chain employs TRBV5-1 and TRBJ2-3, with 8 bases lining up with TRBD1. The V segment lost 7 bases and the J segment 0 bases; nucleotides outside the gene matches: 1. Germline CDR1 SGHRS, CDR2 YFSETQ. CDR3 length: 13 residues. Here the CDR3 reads CASRQGSTDTQYF. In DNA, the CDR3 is TGCGCCAGCCGACAGGGGAGCACAGATACGCAGTATTTT.

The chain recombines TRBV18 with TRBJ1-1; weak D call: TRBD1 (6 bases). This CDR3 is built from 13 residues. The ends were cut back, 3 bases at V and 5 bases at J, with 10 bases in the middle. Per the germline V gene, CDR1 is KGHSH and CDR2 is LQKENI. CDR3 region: CASSPAGVTEAFF. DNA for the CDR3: TGTGCCAGCTCACCCGCAGGGGTGACTGAAGCTTTCTTT.

The CDR3 nucleotides read TGCGCCAGCAGCCAAGCAGTCGTGGATACGCAGTATTTT. Its translation: CASSQAVVDTQYF. V gene TRBV4-1 combines with J gene TRBJ2-3, with unresolved D. V lost 1 base and J lost 6, with 8 bases in between. Per germline, CDR1 MGHRA and CDR2 YSYEKL. The CDR3 runs to 13 residues.

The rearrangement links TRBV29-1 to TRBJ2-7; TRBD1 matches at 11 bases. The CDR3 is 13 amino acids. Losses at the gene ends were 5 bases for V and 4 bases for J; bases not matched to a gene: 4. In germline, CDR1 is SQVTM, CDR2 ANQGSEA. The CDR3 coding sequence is TGCAGCGTTAGGGGACAGGGGGTTTACGAGCAGTACTTC. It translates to CSVRGQGVYEQYF.

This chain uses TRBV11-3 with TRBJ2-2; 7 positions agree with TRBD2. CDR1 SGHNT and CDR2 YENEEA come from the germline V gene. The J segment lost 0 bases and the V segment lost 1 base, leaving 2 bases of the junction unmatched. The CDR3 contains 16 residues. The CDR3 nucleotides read TGTGCCAGCAGCTTAGCGGGGACTACGAACACCGGGGAGCTGTTTTTT. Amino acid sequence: CASSLAGTTNTGELFF.

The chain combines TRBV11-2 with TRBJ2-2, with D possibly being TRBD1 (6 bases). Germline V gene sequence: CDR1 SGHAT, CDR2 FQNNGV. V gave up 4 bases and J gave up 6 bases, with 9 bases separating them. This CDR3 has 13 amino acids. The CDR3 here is CASSYRVAGELFF. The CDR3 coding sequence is TGTGCCAGCAGCTACAGGGTGGCCGGGGAGCTGTTTTTT.

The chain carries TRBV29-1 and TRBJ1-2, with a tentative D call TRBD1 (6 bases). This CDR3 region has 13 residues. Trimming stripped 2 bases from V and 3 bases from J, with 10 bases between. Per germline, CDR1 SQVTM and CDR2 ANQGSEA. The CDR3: CSVEPGHDYGYTF. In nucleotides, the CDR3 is TGCAGCGTTGAACCGGGACACGACTATGGCTACACCTTC. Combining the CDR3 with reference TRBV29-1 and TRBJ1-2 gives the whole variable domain SAVISQKPSRDICQRGTSLTIQCQVDSQVTMMFWYRQQPGQSLTLIATANQGSEATYESGFVIDKFPISRPNLTFSTLTVSNMSPEDSSIYLCSVEPGHDYGYTFGSGTRLTVV.

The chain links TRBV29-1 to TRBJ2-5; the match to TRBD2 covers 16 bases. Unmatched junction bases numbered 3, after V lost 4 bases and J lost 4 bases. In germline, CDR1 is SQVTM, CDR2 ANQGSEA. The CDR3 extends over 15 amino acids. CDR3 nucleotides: TGCAGCGTTGGGGGACTAGCGGGGGGGACAGAGACCCAGTACTTC. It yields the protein CSVGGLAGGTETQYF.

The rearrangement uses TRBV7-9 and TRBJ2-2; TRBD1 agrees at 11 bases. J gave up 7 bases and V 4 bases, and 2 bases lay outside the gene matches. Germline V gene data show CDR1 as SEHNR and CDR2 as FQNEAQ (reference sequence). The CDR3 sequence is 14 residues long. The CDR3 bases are TGTGCCAGCAGCTCGGGACAGGGGGACGGGGAGCTGTTTTTT. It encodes CASSSGQGDGELFF. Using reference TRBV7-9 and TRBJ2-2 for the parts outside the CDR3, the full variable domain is DTGVSQNPRHKITKRGQNVTFRCDPISEHNRLYWYRQTLGQGPEFLTYFQNEAQLEKSRLLSDRFSAERPKGSFSTLEIQRTEQGDSAMYLCASSSGQGDGELFFGEGSRLTVL.